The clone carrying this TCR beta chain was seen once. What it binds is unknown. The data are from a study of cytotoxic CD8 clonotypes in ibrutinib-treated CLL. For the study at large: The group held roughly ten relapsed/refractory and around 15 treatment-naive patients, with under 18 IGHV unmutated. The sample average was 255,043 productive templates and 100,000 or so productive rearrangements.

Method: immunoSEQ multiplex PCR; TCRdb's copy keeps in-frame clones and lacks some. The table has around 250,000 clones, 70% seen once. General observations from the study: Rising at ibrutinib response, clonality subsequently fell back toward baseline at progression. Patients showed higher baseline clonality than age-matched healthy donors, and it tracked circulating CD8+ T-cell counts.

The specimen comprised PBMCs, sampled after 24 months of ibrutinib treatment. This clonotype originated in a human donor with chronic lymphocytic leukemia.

CDR3 coding DNA: TGTGCCAGCAGTTACCCTTGGTCCCCCTACGAGCAGTACTTC. It is translated as CASSYPWSPYEQYF. This rearrangement joins TRBV6-5 to TRBJ2-7; D remains unclear. Germline lookup yields CDR1 MNHEY and CDR2 SVGAGI. CDR3 length: 14 amino acids. Trimming removed 2 bases at V and 2 bases at J, with 10 bases between.